The 21 T cell receptor beta chains reported below all come from one sample, sequenced in a study of T-cell reconstitution after alpha-beta-depleted transplantation in children. TCRbeta library construction was performed incorporating unique molecular identifiers. TCRdb re-analysed the PCR reads in MiXCR, keeping a single row per CDR3 protein. Among over 150,000 distinct CDR3 sequences listed, 11% were seen once. The sequences come from PBMCs, collected before TCRalphabeta/CD19-depleted stem cell transplant. The receptors were sampled from a boy aged 2 to 9 with acute myeloid leukemia, due to receive a stem cell transplant.

This clonotype was detected many times. The chain employs TRBV5-1 and TRBJ2-3; TRBD2 might be the D (6 bases). This CDR3 has 17 amino acids. Germline V gene data show CDR1 as SGHRS and CDR2 as YFSETQ. V was pared by 4 bases and J by 1 base, with 19 bases between. The CDR3 region is CASSTGTARLGTDTQYF. CDR3 nucleotide sequence: TGCGCCAGCAGCACGGGGACTGCACGGCTCGGCACAGATACGCAGTATTTT. Together with reference TRBV5-1 and TRBJ2-3, the CDR3 gives the full variable domain: KAGVTQTPRYLIKTRGQQVTLSCSPISGHRSVSWYQQTPGQGLQFLFEYFSETQRNKGNFPGRFSGRQFSNSRSEMNVSTLELGDSALYLCASSTGTARLGTDTQYFGPGTRLTVL.

This clonotype turned up a few times. This may stem from a read error, because a much larger clone lies one nucleotide away. The rearrangement joins TRBV5-1 to TRBJ2-2; a weak D match, TRBD1 (6 bases). The CDR3 spans 14 residues. The germline V gene has CDR1 SGHRS and CDR2 YFSETQ. The V end was cut by 4 bases, the J end by 6 bases, with 13 bases between. Here the CDR3 DNA reads TGCGCCAGCAGCCCAGTGACAGGTGCCGGGGAGCTGTTTTTT. This sequence encodes CASSPVTGAGELFF.

This clonotype was recorded at least ten times. This chain uses TRBV27 with TRBJ2-2; TRBD1 matches at 8 bases. The trim removed 5 bases at V and 5 bases at J, leaving 4 bases unmatched. The V gene's germline CDR1 is MNHEY and CDR2 SMNVEV (reference sequence). The CDR3 sequence is 14 residues long. In DNA form, the CDR3 reads TGTGCCAGCAGTGGACAGGGTTGGACCGGGGAGCTGTTTTTT. Translating it yields CASSGQGWTGELFF.

In this sample, this clonotype turned up a few times. CDR3 nucleotides: TGTGCCAGCAGTGAGGTAGGGACTAGCGGCGAGCAGTACTTC. This gives the protein CASSEVGTSGEQYF. The chain joins TRBV2 to TRBJ2-7; 11 nucleotides match TRBD2. The CDR3 length is 14 residues. V gave up 3 bases and J gave up 6 bases; unmatched junction bases: 4. Germline values: CDR1 SNHLY, CDR2 FYNNEI.

This clonotype has only a few counts. The chain couples TRBV6-1 to TRBJ1-5; D is perhaps TRBD1 (6 bases). CDR3 length: 12 residues. The germline V gene has CDR1 MNHNS and CDR2 SASEGT. V shed 7 bases and J shed 10 bases, with 14 bases lying between them. Here the CDR3 reads CASNEGGNPQHF. CDR3 sequence (DNA): TGTGCCAGCAATGAGGGGGGGAACCCCCAGCATTTT.

V gene TRBV20-1 combines with J gene TRBJ2-7; a weak D match, TRBD1 (6 bases). Germline lookup yields CDR1 DFQATT and CDR2 SNEGSKA (reference sequence). The CDR3 consists of 13 residues. V lost 3 bases, J lost 3 bases, and 12 bases lay in between. This CDR3 is CSASGQGLYEQYF. The CDR3 bases are TGCAGTGCTAGTGGGCAGGGGCTCTACGAGCAGTACTTC.

This clonotype has only a few counts. This chain connects TRBV10-1 to TRBJ2-5, with TRBD1 matching over 8 bases. Germline CDR1 reads WNHNN; CDR2 reads SYGVQD (reference sequence). The CDR3 consists of 14 residues. Losses at the gene ends were 5 bases for V and 1 base for J; bases not matched to a gene: 3. The CDR3 protein is CASSRTGTQETQYF. As DNA, the CDR3 is TGCGCCAGCAGTCGGACAGGGACCCAAGAGACCCAGTACTTC.

This rearrangement joins TRBV12-3 or TRBV12-4 to TRBJ2-2, with 7 nucleotides matching TRBD1. The CDR3 covers 16 residues. After removal of 2 bases from V and 7 bases from J, the junction contained 10 bases not matched to a gene. The CDR3 DNA reads as TGTGCCAGCAGTTTACCCGCCGACAGGGAACACGGGGAGCTGTTTTTT. Its protein product is CASSLPADREHGELFF.

At least ten counts were recorded for this clonotype. V is TRBV20-1 and J is TRBJ2-3; 8 nucleotides line up with TRBD1. The CDR3 covers 14 residues. Per the germline V gene, CDR1 is DFQATT and CDR2 is SNEGSKA (reference sequence). J was trimmed by 3 bases and V by 5 bases; bases with no gene match: 7. The CDR3 DNA is TGCAGTGCTCCCGGACAGGGAGGAACAGATACGCAGTATTTT. It codes for CSAPGQGGTDTQYF.

This chain joins TRBV18 and TRBJ2-1; no firm D call. CDR1 is KGHSH and CDR2 is LQKENI in the germline V gene. Between the trimmed V and J ends, which lost 0 bases and 7 bases, there was a span of 7 bases. The CDR3 spans 13 residues. Here the CDR3 reads CASSPPMVNEQFF. In nucleotides, the CDR3 is TGTGCCAGCTCACCACCGATGGTGAATGAGCAGTTCTTC. The full variable domain, with the rest looked up from reference TRBV18 and TRBJ2-1, is NAGVMQNPRHLVRRRGQEARLRCSPMKGHSHVYWYRQLPEEGLKFMVYLQKENIIDESGMPKERFSAEFPKEGPSILRIQQVVRGDSAAYFCASSPPMVNEQFFGPGTRLTVL.

This clonotype was seen repeatedly, ten times or more. The chain employs TRBV13 and TRBJ2-1; TRBD1 aligns across 10 bases. Per germline, CDR1 PRHDT and CDR2 FYEKMQ (reference sequence). Losses at the gene ends were 6 bases for V and 13 bases for J; bases not matched to a gene: 6. The CDR3 has 12 amino acids. The CDR3 DNA sequence: TGTGCCAGCAGGGGACAGGGGAGGACCCAGTTCTTC. This codes for CASRGQGRTQFF.

Many counts were recorded for this clonotype. The rearrangement uses TRBV5-1 and TRBJ2-1; the D is unclear. CDR1 is SGHRS, CDR2 YFSETQ, per germline. The V end was cut by 3 bases, the J end by 7 bases, with 5 bases between. This CDR3 contains 11 residues. DNA of the CDR3: TGCGCCAGCAGCTCTGGGAATGAGCAGTTCTTC. Its translation: CASSSGNEQFF.

This clonotype was counted at least ten times. This chain joins TRBV19 and TRBJ1-5; TRBD1 matches at 9 bases. Germline V lookup: CDR1 LNHDA, CDR2 SQIVND (reference sequence). J gave up 2 bases and V 3 bases, and 2 bases lay outside the gene matches. CDR3 length equals 15 residues. The CDR3 region is CASSIRDRGNQPQHF. DNA of the CDR3: TGTGCCAGTAGTATTCGGGACAGGGGCAATCAGCCCCAGCATTTT.

In its sample, this clonotype was seen many times. The chain has TRBV20-1 and TRBJ2-1; 9 bases map to TRBD1. The CDR3 contains 11 residues. V shed 3 bases and J 9 bases; nucleotides not matched to a gene: 0. In germline, CDR1 is DFQATT, CDR2 SNEGSKA (reference sequence). CDR3 coding DNA: TGCAGTGCTAGGGGACAGGGTGAGCAGTTCTTC. Amino acids: CSARGQGEQFF.

This clonotype was counted ten times or more. This chain joins TRBV6-1 and TRBJ2-2; the D gene is possibly TRBD2 (5 bases). Germline values: CDR1 MNHNS, CDR2 SASEGT. The germline V and J ends were trimmed by 3 bases and 3 bases, with 11 bases remaining between them. The CDR3 is made up of 15 amino acids. The CDR3: CASSESGIDTGELFF. The DNA for the CDR3 is TGTGCCAGCAGTGAGTCGGGAATCGACACCGGGGAGCTGTTTTTT.

At least ten counts were recorded for this clonotype. The rearrangement links TRBV6-1 to TRBJ2-2; D ambiguous. CDR3 length equals 12 residues. V gave up 6 bases and J gave up 9 bases, with 11 bases separating them. Germline assignment: CDR1 MNHNS and CDR2 SASEGT. The CDR3, as DNA: TGTGCCAGCAGGGTTGGGCACCGGGAGCTGTTTTTT. Amino acids: CASRVGHRELFF.

This clonotype was recorded many times. This chain links TRBV20-1 with TRBJ2-2, with D possibly being TRBD1 (6 bases). With 1 base removed from V and 2 bases from J, the gap between germline ends came to 14 bases. Germline-derived CDR1 and CDR2 are DFQATT and SNEGSKA (reference sequence). The CDR3 loop spans 16 amino acids. CDR3 protein: CSARAADRLNTGELFF. The DNA for the CDR3 is TGCAGTGCTAGAGCCGCGGACAGATTAAACACCGGGGAGCTGTTTTTT.

This clonotype was picked up many times. The rearrangement uses TRBV7-6 and TRBJ2-1; D may be TRBD1 or TRBD2 (6 bases each). From germline, CDR1 is SGHVS and CDR2 FNYEAQ. The CDR3 contains 15 residues. Trimming took off 5 bases at V and 4 bases at J, with 15 bases between the two ends. The CDR3 is CASSPGASEYNEQFF. CDR3 nucleotides: TGTGCCAGCAGCCCAGGGGCTAGCGAATACAATGAGCAGTTCTTC.

This clonotype was seen many times. This chain links TRBV6-5 with TRBJ1-1; 9 bases line up with TRBD1. Germline V gene data show CDR1 as MNHEY and CDR2 as SVGAGI. This CDR3 has 13 residues. Trimming at V came to 5 bases and at J to 12 bases, leaving 10 bases not matched to a gene. CDR3 sequence (DNA): TGTGCCAGCAGTACTAGGACAGGGGCGCAGACTTTCTTT. This encodes CASSTRTGAQTFF.

This clonotype has a count of ten or more. V and J are TRBV12-3 or TRBV12-4 and TRBJ1-1; TRBD1 is a possible D gene (6 bases). V was clipped by 4 bases and J by 7 bases, with 13 bases between them. The CDR3 runs 13 residues. CDR3 coding DNA: TGTGCCAGCAGTTGGGGGCTCAAGGGTGAAGCTTTCTTT. As protein: CASSWGLKGEAFF.

This clonotype was seen more than once but under ten times. This chain connects TRBV20-1 to TRBJ2-5; maybe TRBD1 (5 bases). The CDR3 has 13 residues. Germline V gene sequence: CDR1 DFQATT, CDR2 SNEGSKA (reference sequence). V dropped 6 bases and J dropped 5 bases, with 16 bases sitting between them. The CDR3 DNA follows: TGCAGTGCCCGGACGGACATCAAGGAGACCCAGTACTTC. It yields the protein CSARTDIKETQYF.